The 25 T cell receptor beta chains reported below all come from one sample, sequenced in a study of blood T cell repertoires in COVID-19. Repertoires were generated with immunoSEQ multiplex PCR, while TCRdb's copy carries only in-frame clones and drops some. The data contain tens of thousands of clones, roughly 90% of them singletons. Sequenced input: peripheral blood. These receptor sequences come from a woman aged 70-85 years with acute or convalescent COVID-19.

This chain joins TRBV3-1 (or the pseudogene TRBV3-2) and TRBJ1-6; D is uncertain. Germline-derived CDR1 and CDR2 are LGHDT and YNNKEL (reference sequence). The length of the CDR3 is 15 residues. With 0 bases removed from V and 10 bases from J, the gap between germline ends came to 13 bases. The DNA for the CDR3 is TGTGCCAGCAGCCAAGATCAGAGGGTTGGATCACCCCTCCACTTT. It translates to CASSQDQRVGSPLHF.

CDR3 residues: CASRTSGYNEQFF. The DNA for the CDR3 is TGTGCCAGTCGGACTAGCGGATACAATGAGCAGTTCTTC. This chain connects TRBV19 to TRBJ2-1; the match to TRBD2 covers 10 bases. This CDR3 has 13 residues. Trimming cost V 8 bases and J 4 bases; bases outside gene matches: 2. The germline CDR1 and CDR2 sequences are LNHDA and SQIVND (reference sequence).

This chain's CDR3 is CASSPKRLAGTDTQYF. In nucleotides, the CDR3 is TGTGCCAGCAGCCCCAAGAGACTAGCGGGCACAGATACGCAGTATTTT. This chain links TRBV7-9 with TRBJ2-3; 9 bases line up with TRBD2. V trimming: 5 bases; J trimming: 1 base; junction bases outside the gene matches: 7. This CDR3 has 16 residues. The germline gives CDR1 SEHNR, CDR2 FQNEAQ (reference sequence).

V is TRBV5-1 and J is TRBJ2-6; 10 bases fit TRBD1. The CDR3 totals 18 residues. Germline CDR1 is SGHRS and CDR2 is YFSETQ. Germline trimming cut 2 bases from V and 0 bases from J; bases unmatched to any gene: 5. The CDR3 spells CASSLGTGVRSGANVLTF. The CDR3 coding sequence is TGCGCCAGCAGCTTAGGGACAGGGGTCCGCTCTGGGGCCAACGTCCTGACTTTC.

The chain uses TRBV30 and TRBJ1-6; 8 bases line up with TRBD1. V dropped 0 bases and J dropped 2; count of bases not matched to a gene: 9. Germline V lookup: CDR1 GTSNPN, CDR2 SVGIG (reference sequence). The CDR3 totals 18 residues. In nucleotides, the CDR3 is TGTGCCTGGAGTGTACGGGTGGCAGGGGGCGCCTATAATTCACCCCTCCACTTT. Its translation is CAWSVRVAGGAYNSPLHF.

V and J are TRBV19 and TRBJ1-1, with D tentatively TRBD1 (5 bases). The CDR3 is made up of 17 amino acids. Germline V lookup: CDR1 LNHDA, CDR2 SQIVND (reference sequence). With 8 bases removed from V and 3 bases from J, the gap between germline ends came to 25 bases. CDR3 amino acids: CASRRVGADPWDTEAFF. The CDR3 nucleotides read TGTGCCAGTCGAAGGGTAGGGGCCGACCCCTGGGACACTGAAGCTTTCTTT.

The J gene is TRBJ2-1, the V gene TRBV12-3 or TRBV12-4; D perhaps matches TRBD2 (6 bases). There are 11 residues in the CDR3. Trimming left V 4 bases short and J 13 bases short, with 11 bases between. CDR3 DNA sequence: TGTGCCAGCAGTTCGACTAGAATTCAGTTCTTC. Residues: CASSSTRIQFF.

This chain joins TRBV4-1 and TRBJ2-6; 7 nucleotides match TRBD1. Germline CDR1 and CDR2: MGHRA and YSYEKL. The CDR3 spans 18 residues. With 2 bases clipped from V and 0 bases from J, the junction kept 7 bases outside the gene matches. The CDR3 DNA sequence: TGCGCCAGCAGCCAACCATTGAACAGGGGCTCTGGGGCCAACGTCCTGACTTTC. Translating it yields CASSQPLNRGSGANVLTF.

This chain uses TRBV6-5 with TRBJ2-2; a weak D match, TRBD1 (6 bases). The CDR3 is 13 amino acids. V was pared by 6 bases and J by 6 bases, with 11 bases between. Germline loops: CDR1 MNHEY, CDR2 SVGAGI. The CDR3 region has the DNA TGTGCCAGCAGCCACAGGGAAGCCGGGGAGCTGTTTTTT. Protein: CASSHREAGELFF.

This chain connects TRBV5-1 to TRBJ2-5; 11 bases fit TRBD2. The CDR3 is made up of 15 amino acids. Trimming cost V 1 base and J 4 bases; bases outside gene matches: 3. CDR1 SGHRS and CDR2 YFSETQ come from the germline V gene. This chain's CDR3 is CASSLTTSGTETQYF. Written as DNA, the CDR3 is TGCGCCAGCAGCTTGACGACTAGCGGGACAGAGACCCAGTACTTC.

This clone was observed a single time. The chain has TRBV3-1 (or the pseudogene TRBV3-2) and TRBJ1-2; 8 bases map to TRBD1. Unmatched junction bases numbered 9, after V lost 2 bases and J lost 7 bases. CDR3 length: 15 amino acids. CDR1 and CDR2 (germline): LGHDT, YNNKEL (reference sequence). As DNA, the CDR3 is TGTGCCAGCAGCCAACCCACGGACAGGGTAACTGGCTACACCTTC. It encodes CASSQPTDRVTGYTF.

The chain uses TRBV29-1 and TRBJ2-5, with D perhaps matching TRBD1 (5 bases). The V end lost 7 bases, the J end lost 5 bases, and 17 bases lay between the germline ends. CDR3 length equals 13 residues. CDR1 and CDR2 (germline): SQVTM, ANQGSEA. CDR3 in amino acids: CSAYGAVYETQYF. The CDR3 bases are TGCAGCGCATATGGGGCAGTCTACGAGACCCAGTACTTC.

This clone has a single count. This chain links TRBV6-5 with TRBJ2-1; 7 positions agree with TRBD1. The CDR3 spans 14 residues. Germline V lookup: CDR1 MNHEY, CDR2 SVGAGI. After removal of 2 bases from V and 8 bases from J, the junction contained 6 bases not matched to a gene. CDR3 amino acids: CASSYGTANDEQFF. Here the CDR3 DNA reads TGTGCCAGCAGTTACGGGACAGCCAACGATGAGCAGTTCTTC.

The V gene is TRBV5-1, the J gene TRBJ2-1, with TRBD2 identical over 7 bases. V lost 1 base to trimming and J lost 7 bases; unmatched junction nucleotides: 17. The CDR3 spans 18 residues. Germline V gene data show CDR1 as SGHRS and CDR2 as YFSETQ. CDR3 sequence reads: CASSLPQSAGVGSNEQFF. In DNA, the CDR3 is TGCGCCAGCAGCTTGCCCCAGTCGGCGGGAGTGGGCTCTAATGAGCAGTTCTTC.

This clone was seen only a few times. V usage is TRBV6-5 and J usage is TRBJ1-2, with D possibly TRBD1 on 5 matching bases. This CDR3 comprises 15 residues. Germline CDR1 is MNHEY and CDR2 is SVGAGI. Trimming took 2 bases from V and 5 from J, leaving 15 bases between them. The CDR3 is CASSYGIGATYGYTF. As DNA, the CDR3 is TGTGCCAGCAGTTACGGTATAGGGGCGACTTATGGCTACACCTTC.

The chain couples TRBV18 to TRBJ2-7; D gene unclear. The CDR3 extends over 12 amino acids. Trimming removed 1 base at V and 6 bases at J, with 7 bases between. Germline assignment: CDR1 KGHSH and CDR2 LQKENI. CDR3 DNA sequence: TGTGCCAGCTCACCACTCGGTGGCGAGCAGTACTTC. It codes for CASSPLGGEQYF.

The chain joins TRBV19 to TRBJ1-5; 10 bases are shared with TRBD1. With V trimmed by 4 bases and J by 0 bases, 9 bases remained unmatched. The CDR3 extends over 18 amino acids. Germline V gene sequence: CDR1 LNHDA, CDR2 SQIVND (reference sequence). CDR3 nucleotide sequence: TGTGCCAGTAGTACTACGACAGGGGGCAGCTATAGCAATCAGCCCCAGCATTTT. Residues: CASSTTTGGSYSNQPQHF.

The rearrangement uses TRBV7-8 and TRBJ2-1, with TRBD2 matching over 8 bases. Germline CDR1 SGHVS, CDR2 FQNEAQ. The V segment lost 2 bases and the J segment 7 bases; nucleotides outside the gene matches: 13. The CDR3 runs to 17 residues. The CDR3 DNA is TGTGCCAGCAGCTTAACGGGCGGCGGGAGGCAGATTAATGAGCAGTTCTTC. This codes for CASSLTGGGRQINEQFF.

The CDR3, as DNA: TGCGCCAGCAGCTTATCCGGGTCTATCCAAGAGACCCAGTACTTC. Amino acids: CASSLSGSIQETQYF. The genes are TRBV5-1 and TRBJ2-5; D gene uncertain. V was shortened by 2 bases and J by 1 base, with 12 bases between the two germline ends. Germline assignment: CDR1 SGHRS and CDR2 YFSETQ. The CDR3 is 15 residues long.

The J gene is TRBJ1-2, the V gene TRBV19, with D perhaps matching TRBD1 (6 bases). V was pared by 4 bases and J by 3 bases, with 12 bases between. Germline CDR1 reads LNHDA; CDR2 reads SQIVND (reference sequence). The length of the CDR3 is 14 residues. In DNA, the CDR3 is TGTGCCAGTAGTACCGGACAGTTTCACTATGGCTACACCTTC. Its protein product is CASSTGQFHYGYTF.

This chain uses TRBV7-8 with TRBJ2-1; D perhaps matches TRBD2 (5 bases). CDR1 is SGHVS, CDR2 FQNEAQ, per germline. V lost 5 bases to trimming and J lost 8 bases, with 19 bases between them. The CDR3 runs 15 residues. In DNA, the CDR3 is TGTGCCAGCAGCGTCAGTGGGCGGACTCAGGATGAGCAGTTCTTC. Its protein is CASSVSGRTQDEQFF.

This rearrangement joins TRBV6-5 to TRBJ1-1, with D maybe TRBD1 (6 bases). Trimming removed 5 bases from V and 7 bases from J, with 20 bases in between. This CDR3 has 15 residues. The germline CDR1 and CDR2 sequences are MNHEY and SVGAGI. CDR3 loop: CASSTMPGGLDEAFF. The DNA of the CDR3 is TGTGCCAGCAGTACCATGCCGGGGGGCCTAGATGAAGCTTTCTTT.

The chain uses TRBV28 and TRBJ1-6, with 7 bases fitting TRBD1. This CDR3 is built from 15 residues. V lost 2 bases and J lost 5; bases outside the gene matches: 3. Per germline, CDR1 MDHEN and CDR2 SYDVKM. The CDR3, as DNA: TGTGCCAGCAGTTTAAGGGACAGACATAATTCACCCCTCCACTTT. This sequence encodes CASSLRDRHNSPLHF.

V gene TRBV3-1 (or the pseudogene TRBV3-2) combines with J gene TRBJ1-3, with D possibly being TRBD1 (5 bases). This CDR3 spans 14 amino acids. Germline CDR1 LGHDT, CDR2 YNNKEL (reference sequence). Deletions cut 6 bases from V and 2 bases from J, with 11 bases between. The CDR3 reads CASSLTDAGNTIYF. The CDR3 DNA reads as TGTGCCAGCAGTTTGACAGACGCTGGAAACACCATATATTTT.

The chain joins TRBV5-4 to TRBJ1-2, with TRBD1 matching over 8 bases. V lost 6 bases, J lost 13 bases, and 23 bases stayed unmatched. This CDR3 has 16 residues. Looked up from germline, CDR1 is SGHNT and CDR2 is YYREEE (reference sequence). This CDR3 reads CASNRGYQGAQAGSTF. In DNA, the CDR3 is TGTGCCAGCAACAGGGGGTATCAGGGGGCTCAGGCTGGGTCCACCTTC. Filled out from reference TRBV5-4 and TRBJ1-2, the complete variable domain reads ETGVTQSPTHLIKTRGQQVTLRCSSQSGHNTVSWYQQALGQGPQFIFQYYREEENGRGNFPPRFSGLQFPNYSSELNVNALELDDSALYLCASNRGYQGAQAGSTFGSGTRLTVV.